The 17 T cell receptor beta chains below come from one sample, sequenced in a study of human T cells and chemical hapten exposure. TCRdb processed the RACE reads anew with MiXCR; each CDR3 protein has one entry. The sample records about 82,000 distinct CDR3 sequences, 10% to 15% being singletons. The time point here: patch test 3, about 24 weeks after DPC sensitization. Treatment given: therapeutic diphenylcyclopropenone sensitization with weekly scalp DPC. Specimen: whole blood, collected in connection with sensitization to the hapten diphenylcyclopropenone (DPC). The receptors derive from a woman between 50 and 59 years old with alopecia areata. Some clones in this sample may be carry-over from other donors' samples.

This clonotype was seen more than once but under ten times. The J gene is TRBJ2-7, the V gene TRBV9, with D tentatively TRBD2 (6 bases). The germline CDR1 and CDR2 sequences are SGDLS and YYNGEE. V lost 2 bases and J lost 2, with 14 bases in between. This CDR3 has 15 amino acids. CDR3 sequence reads: CASSVAGTQAYEQYF. CDR3 coding DNA: TGTGCCAGCAGCGTCGCTGGGACTCAAGCCTACGAGCAGTACTTC. Full variable domain (outside the CDR3, taken from reference TRBV9 and TRBJ2-7): DSGVTQTPKHLITATGQRVTLRCSPRSGDLSVYWYQQSLDQGLQFLIQYYNGEERAKGNILERFSAQQFPDLHSELNLSSLELGDSALYFCASSVAGTQAYEQYFGPGTRLTVT.

This clonotype was seen at least ten times. This chain links TRBV5-1 with TRBJ2-3, with D perhaps matching TRBD1 (8 bases). The CDR3 has 15 amino acids. V was pared by 7 bases and J by 4 bases, with 19 bases between. Per the germline V gene, CDR1 is SGHRS and CDR2 is YFSETQ. The CDR3, as DNA: TGCGCCAGCGGACGGCAGGGGGCGGGAGCAGATACGCAGTATTTT. Protein product: CASGRQGAGADTQYF.

Ten or more counts support this clonotype. This chain connects TRBV29-1 to TRBJ1-1; D possibly corresponds to TRBD1 (6 bases). V dropped 2 bases and J dropped 0 bases, with 10 bases sitting between them. CDR3 size: 14 residues. From germline, CDR1 is SQVTM and CDR2 ANQGSEA. In nucleotides, the CDR3 is TGCAGCGTTGAAAAGGCAGGGGTGAACACTGAAGCTTTCTTT. As protein: CSVEKAGVNTEAFF.

This clonotype was observed many times. The rearrangement links TRBV7-3 to TRBJ2-1, with 7 bases aligning to TRBD2. The J segment lost 7 bases and the V segment lost 1 base, leaving 7 bases of the junction unmatched. This CDR3 comprises 15 residues. CDR1 and CDR2 from the germline V gene are SGHTA and FQGTGA. The DNA of the CDR3 is TGTGCCAGCAGCTTAAGTGGGGTGGGAGGGAATGAGCAGTTCTTC. Its translation: CASSLSGVGGNEQFF.

This chain joins TRBV7-9 and TRBJ2-3; D call uncertain. This CDR3 has 13 residues. V lost 1 base and J 5 bases, leaving 7 bases between the germline ends. Germline CDR1 is SEHNR and CDR2 is FQNEAQ (reference sequence). The CDR3 nucleotides read TGTGCCAGCAGCTTAGAATTTGAAGATACGCAGTATTTT. Translating gives CASSLEFEDTQYF.

The chain uses TRBV6-2 or TRBV6-3 and TRBJ2-1; 13 bases agree with TRBD2. The CDR3 runs to 17 residues. Germline V lookup: CDR1 MNHEY, CDR2 SVGEGT. V gave up 7 bases and J gave up 3 bases; unmatched junction bases: 9. CDR3 bases: TGTGCCAGCAACGAACTAGCGGGAGGGATCTTCTACAATGAGCAGTTCTTC. It codes for CASNELAGGIFYNEQFF.

This clonotype was picked up many times. V usage is TRBV12-3 or TRBV12-4 and J usage is TRBJ2-1; D is unresolved. The CDR3 extends over 13 amino acids. V was trimmed by 6 bases and J by 5 bases, leaving 11 bases between them. The CDR3 here is CASRANFNNEQFF. CDR3 nucleotide sequence: TGTGCCAGCAGGGCGAATTTCAACAATGAGCAGTTCTTC.

In this sample, this clonotype turned up a few times. The chain couples TRBV29-1 to TRBJ2-7; 8 positions agree with TRBD1. CDR1 SQVTM and CDR2 ANQGSEA come from the germline V gene. V shed 7 bases and J 1 base; nucleotides not matched to a gene: 6. The CDR3 sequence is 13 residues long. The chain's CDR3 is CSGGTGPSYEQYF. The CDR3 coding sequence is TGCAGCGGAGGGACAGGTCCTTCCTACGAGCAGTACTTC.

The chain combines TRBV11-2 with TRBJ2-2; no definite D call. Trimming left V 4 bases short and J 3 bases short, with 9 bases between. The germline V gene encodes CDR1 SGHAT and CDR2 FQNNGV. The CDR3 loop spans 14 amino acids. The CDR3 DNA reads as TGTGCCAGCAGCTCTATACATTACACCGGGGAGCTGTTTTTT. Encoded protein: CASSSIHYTGELFF.

In its sample, this clonotype was seen many times. This rearrangement joins TRBV6-1 to TRBJ2-1; D is perhaps TRBD2 (5 bases). The germline V and J ends were trimmed by 3 bases and 14 bases, with 29 bases remaining between them. CDR3 size: 17 residues. Looked up from germline, CDR1 is MNHNS and CDR2 is SASEGT. The CDR3 DNA sequence: TGTGCCAGCAGTGAGGACTCTGTACACCCTTTCCCCCCCCCTAAGTTCTTC. Encoded protein: CASSEDSVHPFPPPKFF.

This clonotype was observed many times. The chain is built from TRBV7-8 and TRBJ2-1, with 11 positions matching TRBD2. Germline V gene lookup returns CDR1 SGHVS and CDR2 FQNEAQ. The CDR3 length is 18 residues. The V gene end was trimmed by 2 bases and the J gene end by 2 bases; junction bases not matched to a gene: 8. The chain's CDR3 is CASSLLAGGRSTYNEQFF. Written as DNA, the CDR3 is TGTGCCAGCAGCTTACTAGCGGGAGGACGGAGCACCTACAATGAGCAGTTCTTC. Supplemented by reference TRBV7-8 and TRBJ2-1, the full variable domain reads GAGVSQSPRYKVAKRGQDVALRCDPISGHVSLFWYQQALGQGPEFLTYFQNEAQLDKSGLPSDRFFAERPEGSVSTLKIQRTQQEDSAVYLCASSLLAGGRSTYNEQFFGPGTRLTVL.

This clonotype is judged medium-sized. The chain links TRBV29-1 to TRBJ2-1; D is uncertain. Germline values: CDR1 SQVTM, CDR2 ANQGSEA. The CDR3 runs 11 residues. Trimming left V 0 bases short and J 8 bases short, with 5 bases between. CDR3 in amino acids: CSVEDQDEQFF. Here the CDR3 DNA reads TGCAGCGTTGAAGATCAGGATGAGCAGTTCTTC.

This clonotype appeared a few times. This chain links TRBV11-2 with TRBJ2-1; unclear D gene. The CDR3 has 14 amino acids. The V gene lost 6 bases and the J gene lost 2 bases, with 11 bases spanning the gap. Germline CDR1 reads SGHAT; CDR2 reads FQNNGV. The CDR3 region has the DNA TGTGCCAGCAGTCGTCGGTCCCCCTACAATGAGCAGTTCTTC. Residues: CASSRRSPYNEQFF.

This clonotype was counted ten times or more. The gene calls are TRBV20-1 and TRBJ1-6; D is undetermined. V shed 4 bases and J shed 7 bases, with 11 bases lying between them. This CDR3 spans 13 amino acids. The germline CDR1 and CDR2 sequences are DFQATT and SNEGSKA (reference sequence). The chain's CDR3 is CSATERLNSPLHF. The CDR3, as DNA: TGCAGTGCTACGGAGAGACTGAATTCACCCCTCCACTTT.

This clonotype was detected many times. The chain combines TRBV19 with TRBJ2-7, with TRBD2 matching 8 bases. Germline CDR1 reads LNHDA; CDR2 reads SQIVND (reference sequence). The CDR3 totals 14 residues. V lost 2 bases and J lost 7; bases outside the gene matches: 7. The CDR3 reads CASSINAGGGEQYF. The CDR3 coding sequence is TGTGCCAGTAGTATAAATGCGGGAGGCGGAGAGCAGTACTTC.

The chain is built from TRBV7-2 and TRBJ1-2; D may be TRBD1 (5 bases). Trimming shortened V by 6 bases and J by 6 bases, and 20 bases separated the two germline ends. This CDR3 spans 15 amino acids. Germline V gene sequence: CDR1 SGHTA, CDR2 FQGNSA. CDR3 DNA: TGTGCCAGCAGTCCACCCCAGGGACGTGGCCATGGCTACACCTTC. Residues: CASSPPQGRGHGYTF.

This clonotype was seen repeatedly, ten times or more. V is TRBV25-1 and J is TRBJ2-5; weak D call: TRBD2 (6 bases). The V gene lost 2 bases and the J gene lost 2 bases, with 6 bases spanning the gap. The CDR3 is made up of 13 amino acids. Germline lookup yields CDR1 MGHDK and CDR2 SYGVNS. CDR3 nucleotides: TGTGCCAGCAGTGAAGGAGGGCAAGAGACCCAGTACTTC. Amino acids: CASSEGGQETQYF.